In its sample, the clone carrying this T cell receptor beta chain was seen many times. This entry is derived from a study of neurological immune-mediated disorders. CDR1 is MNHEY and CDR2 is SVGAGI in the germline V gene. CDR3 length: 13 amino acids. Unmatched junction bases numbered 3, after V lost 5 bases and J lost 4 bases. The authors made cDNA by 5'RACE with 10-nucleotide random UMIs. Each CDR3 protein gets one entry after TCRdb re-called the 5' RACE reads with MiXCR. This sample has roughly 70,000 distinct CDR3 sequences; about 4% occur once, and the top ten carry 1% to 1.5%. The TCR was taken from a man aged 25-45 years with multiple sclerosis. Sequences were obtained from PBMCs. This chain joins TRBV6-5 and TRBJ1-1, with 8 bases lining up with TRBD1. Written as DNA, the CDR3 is TGTGCCAGCAGTAAGGACAGGGTCACTGAAGCTTTCTTT. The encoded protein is CASSKDRVTEAFF.